What follows is one T cell receptor (beta chain) and its context. What antigen it recognizes has not been identified. No much larger clone is present one base from it, and per-base qualities are unavailable. In light of the paper, this sample's time point label describes: baseline before first vaccination. Vaccinee samples came from UK trials COV001 and COV002, including a single-blind randomized controlled phase 2/3 trial of AZD1222 (ChAdOx1 nCoV-19) in healthy adults. For TCRbeta chain sequencing, PBMC samples from trial participants were taken at day 0 and at day 28 after the second dose. Looking up the germline V gene (reference sequence) yields CDR1 SGHKS and CDR2 YYEKEE. The CDR3 holds 15 amino acids from the cysteine to the phenylalanine. Only the CDR3 part of the read is kept: 45 bases, read in frame from the first base. Trimming leaves V shorter by 4 bases and J shorter by 4 bases, with the junction holding 6 bases beyond the gene matches.

This sample was included in a study of T cell responses to AZD1222 COVID-19 vaccine (dated by TCRdb to about 2021). Study-wide context: AZD1222 recipients given second doses at about 4 weeks or at about 12 weeks were pooled, since spike-specific TCR depth and breadth were not found to differ between the two schedules. A total of 230 to 250 trial participants underwent TCR sequencing, of whom about 210 had received two doses of AZD1222 and some 26 had received two doses of the MenACWY control vaccine. Trial participants were enrolled by age into 18-55, 56-69 and 70-plus year subgroups, with roughly 160, 29 and 62 TCR-sequenced participants respectively.

The CDR3 regions of human TCRbeta chains were subjected to immunosequencing. In the authors' own workflow: TCRs in the repertoires were compared against a reference library of SARS-CoV-2-specific TCRs that had been generated with the MIRA antigen-specificity platform. Breadth meant the fraction of unique TCRs that were SARS-CoV-2-associated, whereas depth meant the fraction of total T cells that were SARS-CoV-2-associated. Using the MIRA data, each spike-specific TCR was assigned both to the spike region to which the TCR was reactive and to a CD4 or CD8 class. Log10-transformed breadth and depth values were compared by one-way ANOVA with Sidak's multiple comparisons tests. Drawn from immuneACCESS, this table holds only the in-frame rearrangements with V and J called that TCRdb kept. Clones are partly lost; checked studies trace under half to an unresolved V gene and leave the rest unexplained. That table gives V, J and clone size, and the DNA gave D and trimming. The sample table records about 180,000 clones; around nine tenths of these occur just once. About 8% of the sample rests with the top ten.

Paper-wide results and their limitations: Most participants were white British and females outnumbered males, and the authors suggested that clonal diversity may have been underestimated. Epitopes outside the regions mutated in the B.1.351 and B.1.1.7 variants were reportedly recognized by nearly half of the unique spike-specific TCRs. In the small 56-69-year group, the increase in depth fell short of significance, most likely because of low power. Because no day 14 peak-response samples were available, the repertoires could be characterized only after the peak T cell response. Conclusions about previously exposed vaccinees are limited because only five to seven AZD1222 recipients were SARS-CoV-2 seropositive at baseline. After two AZD1222 doses, both the breadth and the depth of spike-specific TCRs were significantly higher than at day 0 and than in MenACWY recipients. The whole spike protein was spanned by vaccine-associated CD4 TCRs, and dominant responses were seen in regions 160-218 and 743-854.

The sequence joins TRBV5-5 to TRBJ1-5, with 9 bases matching TRBD1. This clonotype was obtained from an adult in good health. The input for sequencing was peripheral blood, taken on day 0 of AZD1222 vaccination. CDR3 loop: CASSLAGTGNQPQHF. The DNA sequence is given as TGTGCCAGCAGCCTGGCCGGGACAGGGAATCAGCCCCAGCATTTT.